This TCR beta chain was captured by sequencing in a study of patients and donors after allogeneic stem cell transplantation. TCRdb reanalysed the RT-PCR reads using MiXCR and keeps one entry per CDR3 protein. The table lists some 960,000 distinct CDR3 sequences, roughly 17% of them singletons. The V gene end was trimmed by 4 bases and the J gene end by 0 bases; junction bases not matched to a gene: 6. Germline CDR1 is LGHNA and CDR2 is YNFKEQ. The CDR3 totals 17 residues. The sequenced sample consisted of blood, either unsorted or a sorted T cell fraction (not recorded which). The chain links TRBV4-2 to TRBJ1-2; 12 bases map to TRBD1. This TCR derives from a human donor who was either an allogeneic HSCT recipient or a stem cell or donor lymphocyte infusion donor (not recorded which). It is not recorded whose cells these are; they may come from a transplant donor. The CDR3 spells CASSPRDRGLSNYGYTF. DNA for the CDR3: TGTGCCAGCAGCCCCCGGGACAGGGGGCTTTCTAACTATGGCTACACCTTC.